A single sample gave rise to the 7 T cell receptor beta chains below, sequenced in a study of control samples from healthy donors and cancer patients. The data were produced by immunoSEQ multiplex PCR, yet TCRdb's version contains in-frame clones alone and is incomplete. The data hold around 100,000 clones, with approximately 90% observed a single time. Material: PBMCs. These receptors were collected from a man aged 60 to 69 with lung cancer.

The gene calls are TRBV12-5 and TRBJ1-5; 7 bases map to TRBD1. The germline gives CDR1 LGHNT, CDR2 FRNRAP. This CDR3 spans 14 amino acids. V was pared by 8 bases and J by 1 base, with 5 bases of the junction left unmatched. The CDR3: CASTQGVSNQPQHF. The DNA for the CDR3 is TGTGCTAGTACCCAGGGGGTGAGCAATCAGCCCCAGCATTTT.

The chain combines TRBV11-2 with TRBJ2-1; TRBD1 matches 8 bases. Trimming took 5 bases from V and 6 from J; bases not matched to a gene: 9. Per the germline V gene, CDR1 is SGHAT and CDR2 is FQNNGV. The CDR3 spans 15 residues. In DNA, the CDR3 is TGTGCCAGCAGCCTCTCGACAGGGGAAAGCAATGAGCAGTTCTTC. This translates into CASSLSTGESNEQFF.

V gene TRBV7-9 combines with J gene TRBJ2-5, with D uncertain. Trimming cost V 7 bases and J 3 bases, with 12 bases left between them. This CDR3 contains 13 residues. Germline loops: CDR1 SEHNR, CDR2 FQNEAQ (reference sequence). The CDR3 bases are TGTGCCAGCAACTTTGAGGTGAAAGAGACCCAGTACTTC. The encoded protein is CASNFEVKETQYF.

The chain employs TRBV6-5 and TRBJ2-7, with D tentatively TRBD1 (6 bases). Germline CDR1 MNHEY, CDR2 SVGAGI. The germline V and J ends were trimmed by 11 bases and 4 bases, with 21 bases remaining between them. The CDR3 is 14 residues long. CDR3 sequence reads: CARQDSLPKYEQYF. As DNA, the CDR3 is TGTGCCCGACAGGACAGCCTACCTAAATACGAGCAGTACTTC.

Only one count was recorded for this clone. The chain carries TRBV19 and TRBJ2-7, with D perhaps matching TRBD1 (5 bases). This CDR3 comprises 13 residues. V was cut by 0 bases and J by 3 bases, with 6 bases left in between. Germline V lookup: CDR1 LNHDA, CDR2 SQIVND (reference sequence). CDR3 in amino acids: CASSIDRDYEQYV. The CDR3 nucleotides are TGTGCCAGTAGTATAGACAGGGACTACGAGCAGTACGTC.

V is TRBV7-3 and J is TRBJ2-3; 11 bases align to TRBD2. In germline, CDR1 is SGHTA, CDR2 FQGTGA. Trimming removed 1 base from V and 2 bases from J; junction bases left unmatched: 2. CDR3 length equals 16 residues. Here the CDR3 reads CASSLIAGGPTDTQYF. In DNA, the CDR3 is TGTGCCAGCAGCTTAATAGCGGGGGGGCCCACAGATACGCAGTATTTT. Complete variable domain (other parts from reference TRBV7-3 and TRBJ2-3): GAGVSQTPSNKVTEKGKYVELRCDPISGHTALYWYRQSLGQGPEFLIYFQGTGAADDSGLPNDRFFAVRPEGSVSTLKIQRTERGDSAVYLCASSLIAGGPTDTQYFGPGTRLTVL.

The genes are TRBV5-1 and TRBJ1-3; D may be TRBD1 (5 bases). V lost 5 bases, J lost 0 bases, and 12 bases lay in between. The CDR3 has 15 amino acids. Per germline, CDR1 SGHRS and CDR2 YFSETQ. For the CDR3, the DNA is TGCGCCAGCAGACCCGGGACTAACTCTGGAAACACCATATATTTT. Its protein product is CASRPGTNSGNTIYF.